The sequence of this T cell receptor beta chain was determined in a study of technical replicates of blood from a few donors. Sequenced by immunoSEQ multiplex PCR; TCRdb stores in-frame clones only, minus some. The table shows some 57,000 clones, with almost 97% occurring only once. The CDR3 is 16 amino acids. V trimming: 3 bases; J trimming: 1 base; junction bases outside the gene matches: 8. Germline CDR1 LNHDA, CDR2 SQIVND (reference sequence). The chain recombines TRBV19 with TRBJ2-7; 8 bases match TRBD1. This sequence was found in a human donor in good health. The sequencing sample was made of T cells isolated from PBMCs. The CDR3 DNA follows: TGTGCCAGTAGTATGACAGGGGTCGGACCTTCCTACGAGCAGTACTTC. It translates to CASSMTGVGPSYEQYF.